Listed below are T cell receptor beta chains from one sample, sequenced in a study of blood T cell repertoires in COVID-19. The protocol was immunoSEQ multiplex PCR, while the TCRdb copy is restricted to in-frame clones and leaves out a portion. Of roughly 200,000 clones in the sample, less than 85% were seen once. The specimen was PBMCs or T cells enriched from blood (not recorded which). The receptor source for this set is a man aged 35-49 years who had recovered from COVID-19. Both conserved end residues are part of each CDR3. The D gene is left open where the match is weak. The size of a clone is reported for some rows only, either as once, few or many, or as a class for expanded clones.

CAWVRGNTIYF,TGTGCCTGGGTGCGTGGAAACACCATATATTTT,NA,TRBV30,NA,TRBJ1-3
CASSLGWQGRDGYTF,TGTGCCAGCAGCTTAGGTTGGCAGGGGAGAGATGGCTACACCTTC,NA,TRBV11-2,NA,TRBJ1-2
CASSWDRRNQPQHF,TGTGCCAGCAGCTGGGACAGGCGAAATCAGCCCCAGCATTTT,few,TRBV28,TRBD1,TRBJ1-5
CASSVAPMASSTGELFF,TGTGCCAGCAGCGTAGCTCCGATGGCTAGCTCCACCGGGGAGCTGTTTTTT,NA,TRBV9,NA,TRBJ2-2
CASSPGQGGNEKLFF,TGTGCCAGCTCACCAGGACAGGGGGGTAATGAAAAACTGTTTTTT,NA,TRBV18,TRBD1,TRBJ1-4
CASSRYPGTSGSYEQYF,TGCGCCAGCAGCCGCTACCCTGGGACTAGCGGCTCCTACGAGCAGTACTTC,NA,TRBV4-1,TRBD2,TRBJ2-7
CSASSGPNEQFF,TGCAGTGCTAGTAGCGGGCCCAATGAGCAGTTCTTC,few,TRBV20-1,TRBD2,TRBJ2-1
CASSLSGQGRGYTF,TGTGCCAGCAGTTTATCGGGACAGGGCAGAGGCTACACCTTC,NA,TRBV27,TRBD1,TRBJ1-2
CAWSTPGLSGNTIYF,TGTGCCTGGAGCACACCAGGGCTCTCTGGAAACACCATATATTTT,NA,TRBV30,NA,TRBJ1-3
CASSISGLNNEQFF,TGTGCCAGCAGCATCAGTGGACTAAACAATGAGCAGTTCTTC,NA,TRBV7-3,NA,TRBJ2-1
CASSLEADSGELFF,TGTGCCAGCAGCTTAGAGGCCGACTCCGGGGAGCTGTTTTTT,few,TRBV5-4,NA,TRBJ2-2
CASSSPGALSGNTIYF,TGTGCCAGCAGTTCTCCAGGGGCCCTCTCTGGAAACACCATATATTTT,once,TRBV6-2/TRBV6-3,NA,TRBJ1-3
CASKLQGLLNYGYTF,TGTGCCAGCAAATTACAGGGTCTCTTAAACTATGGCTACACCTTC,NA,TRBV27,NA,TRBJ1-2
CASRSGRSQGDTQYF,TGTGCCAGTAGGAGCGGGAGATCACAAGGAGATACGCAGTATTTT,NA,TRBV19,TRBD2,TRBJ2-3
CASSRLPGQGQEQYF,TGTGCCAGCAGCCGACTCCCGGGACAGGGGCAAGAGCAGTACTTC,NA,TRBV14,TRBD1,TRBJ2-7
CAGVSRAPYNEQFF,TGTGCCGGGGTCTCGAGGGCCCCCTACAATGAGCAGTTCTTC,few,TRBV11-2,NA,TRBJ2-1
CASSLGSTNEQYF,TGTGCCAGCAGCTTAGGTTCTACCAACGAGCAGTACTTC,once,TRBV7-3,NA,TRBJ2-7
CASSLDEGPIQYF,TGTGCCAGCAGCTTAGATGAGGGCCCCATTCAGTACTTC,NA,TRBV7-6,NA,TRBJ2-4
CASSFHDSTTEAFF,TGTGCCAGCAGTTTCCACGATAGCACGACTGAAGCTTTCTTT,few,TRBV6-2/TRBV6-3,NA,TRBJ1-1
CASSTTSGGIETQYF,TGTGCCAGCAGCACTACTTCAGGGGGCATTGAGACCCAGTACTTC,NA,TRBV14,TRBD1,TRBJ2-5
CAISESTFRPGQGPYEQYF,TGTGCCATCAGTGAGTCTACATTCAGACCGGGACAGGGGCCCTACGAGCAGTACTTC,NA,TRBV10-3,TRBD1,TRBJ2-7
CASSYYPEARGTEAFF,TGTGCCAGCAGTTACTACCCTGAGGCGAGGGGGACTGAAGCTTTCTTT,once,TRBV6-5,NA,TRBJ1-1
CASSPRQGGFYEQYF,TGTGCCAGTAGTCCCCGACAGGGGGGCTTCTACGAGCAGTACTTC,NA,TRBV19,TRBD1,TRBJ2-7
CASSQSPPETGYGYTF,TGCGCCAGCAGCCAATCTCCCCCCGAGACAGGCTATGGCTACACCTTC,NA,TRBV4-1,NA,TRBJ1-2
CASSADAPQRASTDTQYF,TGTGCCAGCAGTGCCGATGCCCCCCAGCGGGCCAGCACAGATACGCAGTATTTT,NA,TRBV6-4,NA,TRBJ2-3
CASSLDGTGGYEQYF,TGTGCCAGCAGCTTAGATGGGACAGGGGGCTACGAGCAGTACTTC,NA,TRBV7-2,TRBD1,TRBJ2-7
CASSIQAGNTGELFF,TGTGCCAGTAGTATTCAAGCGGGGAACACCGGGGAGCTGTTTTTT,few,TRBV19,NA,TRBJ2-2